The clone carrying this T cell receptor (beta chain) was counted a few times. CDR3 length equals 16 residues. Trimming left V 2 bases short and J 4 bases short, with 14 bases between. Germline loops: CDR1 MDHEN, CDR2 SYDVKM. The authors drew about 10 milliliters of peripheral blood from each donor. The data were obtained in a study of blood T cells in healthy people across ages. Study background: Capture by template switching was about one barcoded beta molecule per two T cells.

Using a J-beta primer mix together with a sample-barcoded 5' primer, a second PCR was run for 7 to 11 cycles. TCRdb passed the 5' RACE reads through MiXCR, listing each CDR3 protein once. The sample gives almost 550,000 distinct CDR3 sequences, more than 20% of which show up once; 8.7% is in the top ten. The data also belong to a second study, concerning T cells of mothers and their children.

V is TRBV28 and J is TRBJ2-2, with TRBD1 as a possible D gene (5 bases). Source material: blood. The TCR originated in a boy aged 10-17 years in good health. CDR3 nucleotides: TGTGCCAGCAGTTTACGATCAGGGATAAGCACCGGGGAGCTGTTTTTT. It encodes CASSLRSGISTGELFF.